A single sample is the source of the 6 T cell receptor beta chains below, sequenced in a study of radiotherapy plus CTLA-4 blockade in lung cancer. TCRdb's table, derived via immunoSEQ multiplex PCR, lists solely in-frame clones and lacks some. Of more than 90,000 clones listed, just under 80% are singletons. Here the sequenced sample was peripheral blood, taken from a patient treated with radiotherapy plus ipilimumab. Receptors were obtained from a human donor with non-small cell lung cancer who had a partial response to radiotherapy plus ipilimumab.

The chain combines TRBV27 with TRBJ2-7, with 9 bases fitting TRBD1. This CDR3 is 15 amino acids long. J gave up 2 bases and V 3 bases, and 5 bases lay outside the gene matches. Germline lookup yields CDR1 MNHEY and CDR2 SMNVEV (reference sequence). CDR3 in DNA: TGTGCCAGCAGTTTCGGGGACAGGGTCACCTACGAGCAGTACTTC. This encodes CASSFGDRVTYEQYF.

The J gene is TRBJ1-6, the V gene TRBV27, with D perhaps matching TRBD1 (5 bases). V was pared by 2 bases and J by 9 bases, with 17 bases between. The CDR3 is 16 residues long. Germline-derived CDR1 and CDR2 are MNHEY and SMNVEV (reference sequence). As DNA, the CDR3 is TGTGCCAGCAGTTTACGGCAGGGCGTAACAGCTTCACCCCTCCACTTT. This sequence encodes CASSLRQGVTASPLHF.

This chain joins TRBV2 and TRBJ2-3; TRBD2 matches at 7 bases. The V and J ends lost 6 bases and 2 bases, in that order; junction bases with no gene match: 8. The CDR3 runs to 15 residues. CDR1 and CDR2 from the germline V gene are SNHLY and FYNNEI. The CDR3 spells CASRSQRGSTDTQYF. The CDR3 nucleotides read TGTGCCAGCAGAAGCCAGCGGGGATCCACAGATACGCAGTATTTT. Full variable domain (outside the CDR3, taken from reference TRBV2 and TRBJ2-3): EPEVTQTPSHQVTQMGQEVILRCVPISNHLYFYWYRQILGQKVEFLVSFYNNEISEKSEIFDDQFSVERPDGSNFTLKIRSTKLEDSAMYFCASRSQRGSTDTQYFGPGTRLTVL.

CDR3 amino acids: CASSGRQVGNSPLHF. CDR3 nucleotide sequence: TGTGCCAGCAGTGGGAGACAGGTTGGAAATTCACCCCTCCACTTT. The genes are TRBV2 and TRBJ1-6; tentatively, D is TRBD1 (6 bases). The CDR3 is made up of 15 amino acids. Trimming removed 4 bases at V and 7 bases at J, with 14 bases between. CDR1 is SNHLY, CDR2 FYNNEI, per germline. Combining the CDR3 with reference TRBV2 and TRBJ1-6 gives the whole variable domain EPEVTQTPSHQVTQMGQEVILRCVPISNHLYFYWYRQILGQKVEFLVSFYNNEISEKSEIFDDQFSVERPDGSNFTLKIRSTKLEDSAMYFCASSGRQVGNSPLHFGNGTRLTVT.

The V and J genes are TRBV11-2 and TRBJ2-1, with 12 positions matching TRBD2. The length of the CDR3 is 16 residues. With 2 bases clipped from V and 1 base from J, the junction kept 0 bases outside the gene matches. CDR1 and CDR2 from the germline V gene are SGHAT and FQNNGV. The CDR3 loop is CASSLLAGGSYNEQFF. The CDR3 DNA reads TGTGCCAGCAGCTTACTAGCGGGAGGGTCCTACAATGAGCAGTTCTTC.

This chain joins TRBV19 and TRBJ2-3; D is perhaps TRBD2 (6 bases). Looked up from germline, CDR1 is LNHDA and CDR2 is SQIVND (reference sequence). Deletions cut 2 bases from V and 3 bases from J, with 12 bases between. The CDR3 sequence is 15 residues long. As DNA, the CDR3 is TGTGCCAGTAGTATACGGGACTTGGCGACAGATACGCAGTATTTT. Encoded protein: CASSIRDLATDTQYF.